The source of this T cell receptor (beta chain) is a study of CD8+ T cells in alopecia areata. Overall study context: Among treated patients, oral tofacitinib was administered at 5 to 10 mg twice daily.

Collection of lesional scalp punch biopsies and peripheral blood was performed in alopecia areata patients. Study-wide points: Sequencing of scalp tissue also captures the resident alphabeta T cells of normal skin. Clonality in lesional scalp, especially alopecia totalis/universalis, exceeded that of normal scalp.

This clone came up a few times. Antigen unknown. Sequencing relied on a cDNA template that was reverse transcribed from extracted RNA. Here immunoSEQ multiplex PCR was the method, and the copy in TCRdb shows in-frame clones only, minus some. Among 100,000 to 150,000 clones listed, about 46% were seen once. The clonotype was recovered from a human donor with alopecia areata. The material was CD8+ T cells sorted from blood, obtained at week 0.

CDR3 sequence (DNA): TGCGCCAGCAGCTTGGACCGCTATGGATACGAGCAGTACTTC. Protein sequence: CASSLDRYGYEQYF. The J gene is TRBJ2-7, the V gene TRBV5-1; D gene ambiguous. CDR3 size: 14 residues. V lost 0 bases and J 4 bases, leaving 11 bases between the germline ends. Germline V gene lookup returns CDR1 SGHRS and CDR2 YFSETQ.